These T cell receptor beta chains were read from a single sample in a study of blood T cell repertoires in COVID-19. The table came from immunoSEQ multiplex PCR; TCRdb's copy has only in-frame clones and leaves some out. The table includes under 200,000 clones, 82% detected once. The sequenced sample consisted of peripheral blood. These receptors were obtained from a woman aged 55-69 years with COVID-19, enrolled during active disease. Both conserved end residues are part of each CDR3. The D gene is left open where the match is weak. Only some rows state a clone size, as once, few, many or a class for expanded clones.

cdr3_aa | cdr3_nt | j_call | d_call | clone_size | v_call
CASSMTGGAEAFF | TGTGCCAGTAGTATGACAGGGGGCGCTGAAGCTTTCTTT | TRBJ1-1 | TRBD1 | NA | TRBV19
CASKTGTGSNYGYTF | TGTGCCAGCAAAACCGGGACAGGATCTAACTATGGCTACACCTTC | TRBJ1-2 | TRBD1 | NA | TRBV9
CARTLRNTEAFF | TGCGCCAGAACTTTGCGGAACACTGAAGCTTTCTTT | TRBJ1-1 | NA | once | TRBV10-1
CAWTRATGYTF | TGTGCCTGGACGAGAGCCACCGGCTACACCTTC | TRBJ1-2 | NA | once | TRBV30
CASTGGWIGDLREGYTF | TGTGCCAGCACCGGGGGATGGATAGGCGATCTCCGGGAGGGCTACACCTTC | TRBJ1-2 | NA | NA | TRBV28
CASSLGAGSESTIYF | TGCGCCAGCAGCTTGGGTGCGGGGTCCGAGAGCACCATATATTTT | TRBJ1-3 | NA | NA | TRBV5-1
CASSREGGLLNEKLFF | TGCGCCAGCAGCCGCGAGGGAGGGTTGCTTAATGAAAAACTGTTTTTT | TRBJ1-4 | NA | few | TRBV5-1
CASSRTDRDTEAFF | TGTGCCAGCAGCCGCACTGACAGGGACACTGAAGCTTTCTTT | TRBJ1-1 | TRBD1 | once | TRBV3-1/TRBV3-2
CASSLSRAGRIAGHQETQYF | TGTGCCAGCAGCTTATCTAGGGCAGGGAGGATAGCGGGGCACCAAGAGACCCAGTACTTC | TRBJ2-5 | TRBD2 | NA | TRBV7-6
CASSLGRVIYGYTF | TGTGCCAGCAGTTTAGGGAGGGTTATCTATGGCTACACCTTC | TRBJ1-2 | NA | NA | TRBV28
CASSLLAGVRNEQFF | TGTGCCAGCAGCTTACTAGCGGGAGTACGCAATGAGCAGTTCTTC | TRBJ2-1 | TRBD2 | NA | TRBV7-9
CASSAGGSSGVQSEQFF | TGCGCCAGCAGCGCGGGGGGCTCTAGCGGGGTACAGAGCGAGCAGTTCTTC | TRBJ2-1 | TRBD2 | NA | TRBV4-3
CAINPGLGRADTQYF | TGTGCCATCAATCCGGGACTAGGAAGAGCAGATACGCAGTATTTT | TRBJ2-3 | TRBD2 | NA | TRBV10-3
CASSYGQQGVSPLHF | TGTGCCAGCAGTTACGGGCAACAGGGTGTCTCACCCCTCCACTTT | TRBJ1-6 | NA | NA | TRBV6-5
CASSLDRVAYNEQFF | TGTGCCAGCAGCTTAGACCGGGTAGCCTACAATGAGCAGTTCTTC | TRBJ2-1 | NA | NA | TRBV13
CASSQSAGNAKNIQYF | TGTGCCAGCAGCCAGTCCGCAGGGAACGCCAAAAACATTCAGTACTTC | TRBJ2-4 | NA | NA | TRBV3-1/TRBV3-2
CASSIVALNTEAFF | TGTGCCAGTAGTATAGTGGCCCTGAACACTGAAGCTTTCTTT | TRBJ1-1 | NA | NA | TRBV19
CASSLNPGGGNTIYF | TGTGCCAGCAGCTTAAACCCAGGGGGTGGAAACACCATATATTTT | TRBJ1-3 | TRBD1 | NA | TRBV7-2
CASSHASGGFYGYTF | TGTGCCAGCAGCCATGCATCAGGGGGTTTCTATGGCTACACCTTC | TRBJ1-2 | TRBD1 | NA | TRBV14
CSVEKDGLNTGELFF | TGCAGCGTCGAGAAAGACGGACTGAACACCGGGGAGCTGTTTTTT | TRBJ2-2 | NA | NA | TRBV29-1
CASSWGEKLFF | TGTGCCAGCAGTTGGGGCGAAAAACTGTTTTTT | TRBJ1-4 | NA | NA | TRBV6-6
CASSYDDGQQGNTEAFF | TGTGCCAGCAGTTACGACGACGGACAGCAAGGAAACACTGAAGCTTTCTTT | TRBJ1-1 | NA | medium-sized | TRBV6-2/TRBV6-3
CASSILQERNYGYTF | TGTGCCAGTAGTATATTACAAGAACGTAACTATGGCTACACCTTC | TRBJ1-2 | NA | once | TRBV19
CASSEGGGVSYEQYF | TGTGCCAGCAGCGAAGGGGGTGGAGTGTCCTACGAGCAGTACTTC | TRBJ2-7 | NA | NA | TRBV11-3
CSVEGGRALSGSYEQYF | TGCAGCGTTGAGGGCGGGAGGGCCCTTTCGGGCTCCTACGAGCAGTACTTC | TRBJ2-7 | TRBD2 | NA | TRBV29-1
CASSSRVDQPQHF | TGTGCTAGCAGCTCCAGGGTGGACCAGCCCCAGCATTTT | TRBJ1-5 | NA | NA | TRBV7-7
CASSLVDRTDSPLHF | TGTGCCAGCAGCTTAGTGGACAGGACGGATTCACCCCTCCACTTT | TRBJ1-6 | TRBD1 | NA | TRBV11-2
CASSLWTGGSETQYF | TGTGCCAGCAGCCTTTGGACAGGGGGGTCAGAGACCCAGTACTTC | TRBJ2-5 | TRBD1 | NA | TRBV11-2
CASSRTPRDYGTDTQYF | TGTGCCAGCAGCCGCACCCCCCGGGACTACGGGACAGATACGCAGTATTTT | TRBJ2-3 | TRBD2 | NA | TRBV7-9
CASSVVSGGGTGELFF | TGTGCCAGCAGCGTAGTGAGCGGGGGGGGCACCGGGGAGCTGTTTTTT | TRBJ2-2 | TRBD2 | NA | TRBV9
CASSSDRGYEQYF | TGTGCCAGTAGTTCTGACAGGGGATACGAGCAGTACTTC | TRBJ2-7 | TRBD1 | NA | TRBV19
CSVWAGDAYEQYF | TGCAGCGTCTGGGCGGGGGACGCCTACGAGCAGTACTTC | TRBJ2-7 | TRBD2 | few | TRBV29-1
CASSYVGGANYGYTF | TGTGCCAGCAGTTACGTGGGGGGGGCCAACTATGGCTACACCTTC | TRBJ1-2 | NA | NA | TRBV6-5
CASSRSGISDGNTIYF | TGCGCCAGCAGCAGGTCAGGGATATCCGATGGAAACACCATATATTTT | TRBJ1-3 | NA | NA | TRBV5-1
CASKGEDSYNEQFF | TGTGCCAGCAAAGGAGAGGATTCCTACAATGAGCAGTTCTTC | TRBJ2-1 | NA | NA | TRBV28
CASSTQGLPRQPQHF | TGTGCCAGTAGTACCCAGGGCCTCCCCCGACAGCCCCAGCATTTT | TRBJ1-5 | NA | NA | TRBV19
CASSLQGSNQPQHF | TGTGCCAGCAGCCTCCAGGGGTCGAATCAGCCCCAGCATTTT | TRBJ1-5 | NA | once | TRBV7-9